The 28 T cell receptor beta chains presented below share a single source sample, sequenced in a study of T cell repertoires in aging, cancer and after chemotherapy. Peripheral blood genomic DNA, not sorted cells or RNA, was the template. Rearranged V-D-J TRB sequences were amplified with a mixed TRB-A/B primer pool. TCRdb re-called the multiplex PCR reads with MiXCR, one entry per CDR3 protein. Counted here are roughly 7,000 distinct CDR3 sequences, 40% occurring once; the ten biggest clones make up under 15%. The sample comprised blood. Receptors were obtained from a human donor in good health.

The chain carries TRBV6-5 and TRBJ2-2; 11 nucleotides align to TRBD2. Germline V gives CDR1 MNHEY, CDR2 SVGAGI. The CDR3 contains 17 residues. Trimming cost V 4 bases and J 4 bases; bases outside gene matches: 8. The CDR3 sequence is CASSSASGGFGTGELFF. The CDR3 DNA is TGTGCCAGCAGTTCGGCTAGCGGGGGGTTTGGCACCGGGGAGCTGTTTTTT.

CDR3 DNA: TGTGCCAGCAGTTACACAGGGTTAACTAATGAAAAACTGTTTTTT. This encodes CASSYTGLTNEKLFF. This chain uses TRBV12-3 or TRBV12-4 with TRBJ1-4; maybe TRBD1 (6 bases). V was clipped by 4 bases and J by 1 base, with 10 bases between them. This CDR3 contains 15 residues.

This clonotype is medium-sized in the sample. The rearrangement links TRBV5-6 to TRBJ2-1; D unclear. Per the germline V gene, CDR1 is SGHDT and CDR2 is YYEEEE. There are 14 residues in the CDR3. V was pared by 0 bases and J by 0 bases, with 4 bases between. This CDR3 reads CASSLESSYNEQFF. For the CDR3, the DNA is TGTGCCAGCAGCTTGGAGAGCTCCTACAATGAGCAGTTCTTC. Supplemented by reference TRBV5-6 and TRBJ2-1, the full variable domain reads DAGVTQSPTHLIKTRGQQVTLRCSPKSGHDTVSWYQQALGQGPQFIFQYYEEEERQRGNFPDRFSGHQFPNYSSELNVNALLLGDSALYLCASSLESSYNEQFFGPGTRLTVL.

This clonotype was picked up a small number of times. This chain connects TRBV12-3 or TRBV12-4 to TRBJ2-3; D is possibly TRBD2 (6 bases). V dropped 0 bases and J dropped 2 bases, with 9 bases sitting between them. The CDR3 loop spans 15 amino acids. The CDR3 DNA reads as TGTGCCAGCAGTTTAGCACGGGGGACCACAGATACGCAGTATTTT. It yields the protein CASSLARGTTDTQYF.

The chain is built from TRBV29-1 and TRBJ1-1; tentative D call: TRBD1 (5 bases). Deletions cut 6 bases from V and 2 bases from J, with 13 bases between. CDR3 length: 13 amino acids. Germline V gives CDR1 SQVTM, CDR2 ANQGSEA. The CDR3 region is CSVAGGANTEAFF. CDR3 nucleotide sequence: TGCAGCGTGGCAGGAGGGGCCAACACTGAAGCTTTCTTT.

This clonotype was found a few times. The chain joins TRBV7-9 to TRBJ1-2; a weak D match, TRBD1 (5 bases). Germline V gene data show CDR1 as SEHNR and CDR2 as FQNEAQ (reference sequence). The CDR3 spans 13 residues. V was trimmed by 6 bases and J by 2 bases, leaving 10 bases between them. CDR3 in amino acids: CASRTEGNYGYTF. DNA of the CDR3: TGTGCCAGCAGAACCGAGGGGAACTATGGCTACACCTTC.

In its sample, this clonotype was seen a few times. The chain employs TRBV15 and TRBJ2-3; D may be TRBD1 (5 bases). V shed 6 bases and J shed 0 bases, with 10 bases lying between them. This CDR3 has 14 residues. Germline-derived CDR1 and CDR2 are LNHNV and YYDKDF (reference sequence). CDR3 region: CATSDSPSTDTQYF. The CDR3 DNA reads TGTGCCACCAGTGACAGTCCGAGCACAGATACGCAGTATTTT.

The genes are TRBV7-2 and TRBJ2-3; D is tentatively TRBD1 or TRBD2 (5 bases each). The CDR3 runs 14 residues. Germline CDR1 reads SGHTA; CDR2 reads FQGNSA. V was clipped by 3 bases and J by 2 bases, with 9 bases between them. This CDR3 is CASSLGVLTDTQYF. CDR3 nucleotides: TGTGCCAGCAGCTTGGGGGTCCTCACAGATACGCAGTATTTT.

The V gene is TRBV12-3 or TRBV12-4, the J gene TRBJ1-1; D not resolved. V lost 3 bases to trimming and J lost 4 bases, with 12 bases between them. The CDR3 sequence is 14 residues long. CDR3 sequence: CASSFVSGGTEAFF. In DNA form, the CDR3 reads TGTGCCAGCAGTTTCGTATCTGGCGGCACTGAAGCTTTCTTT.

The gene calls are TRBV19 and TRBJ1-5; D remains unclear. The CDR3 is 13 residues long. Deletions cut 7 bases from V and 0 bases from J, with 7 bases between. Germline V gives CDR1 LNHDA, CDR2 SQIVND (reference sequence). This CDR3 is CASTGYSNQPQHF. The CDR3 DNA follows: TGTGCCAGTACGGGGTATAGCAATCAGCCCCAGCATTTT.

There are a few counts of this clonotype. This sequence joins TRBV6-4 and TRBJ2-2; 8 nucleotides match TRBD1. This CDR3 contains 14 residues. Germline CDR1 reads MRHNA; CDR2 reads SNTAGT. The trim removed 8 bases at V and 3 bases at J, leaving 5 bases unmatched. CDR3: CASSDRADTGELFF. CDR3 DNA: TGTGCCAGCTCGGACAGGGCTGACACCGGGGAGCTGTTTTTT.

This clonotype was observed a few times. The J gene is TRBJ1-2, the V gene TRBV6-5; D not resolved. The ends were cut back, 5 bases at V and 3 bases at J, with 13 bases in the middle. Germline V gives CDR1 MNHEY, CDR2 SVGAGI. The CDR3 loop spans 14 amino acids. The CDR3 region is CASSVSSVHYGYTF. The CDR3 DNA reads TGTGCCAGCAGTGTCAGTTCAGTACACTATGGCTACACCTTC.

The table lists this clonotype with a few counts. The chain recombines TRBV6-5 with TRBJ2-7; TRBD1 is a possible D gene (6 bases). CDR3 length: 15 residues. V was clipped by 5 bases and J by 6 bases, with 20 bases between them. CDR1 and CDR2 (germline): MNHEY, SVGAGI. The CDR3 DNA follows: TGTGCCAGCAGTGACGAGACAGGAGGCGCATCCGAGCAGTACTTC. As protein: CASSDETGGASEQYF.

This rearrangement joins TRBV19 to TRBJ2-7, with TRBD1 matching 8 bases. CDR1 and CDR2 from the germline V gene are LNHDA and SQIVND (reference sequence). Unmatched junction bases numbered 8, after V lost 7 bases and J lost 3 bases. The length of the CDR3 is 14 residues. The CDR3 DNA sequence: TGTGCCAGTACCATCGCAGGGGGCTTCTACGAGCAGTACTTC. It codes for CASTIAGGFYEQYF.

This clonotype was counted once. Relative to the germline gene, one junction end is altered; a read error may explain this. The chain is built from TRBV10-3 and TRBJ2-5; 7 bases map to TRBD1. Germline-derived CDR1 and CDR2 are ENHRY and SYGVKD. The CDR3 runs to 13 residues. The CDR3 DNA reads TGCGCCAGTACACAGGGGTACAAAGAGACCCAGTACTTC. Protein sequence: CASTQGYKETQYF.

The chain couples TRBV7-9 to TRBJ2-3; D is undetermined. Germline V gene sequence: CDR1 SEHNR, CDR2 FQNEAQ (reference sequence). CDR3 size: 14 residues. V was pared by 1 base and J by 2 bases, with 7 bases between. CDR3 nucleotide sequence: TGTGCCAGCAGCTTAGACACAAACACAGATACGCAGTATTTT. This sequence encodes CASSLDTNTDTQYF.

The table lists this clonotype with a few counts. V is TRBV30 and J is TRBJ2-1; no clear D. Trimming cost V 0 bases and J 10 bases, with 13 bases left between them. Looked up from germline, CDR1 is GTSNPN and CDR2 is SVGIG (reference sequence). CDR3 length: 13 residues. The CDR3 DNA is TGTGCCTGGAGTGTAGACGCAGCCAGCGAGCAGTTCTTC. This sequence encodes CAWSVDAASEQFF.

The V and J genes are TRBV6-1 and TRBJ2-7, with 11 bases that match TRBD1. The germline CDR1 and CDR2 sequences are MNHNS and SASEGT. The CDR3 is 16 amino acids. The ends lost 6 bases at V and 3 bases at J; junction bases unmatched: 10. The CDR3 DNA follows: TGTGCCAGCAGCACCGGACAGGGGGCGAAATTCTACGAGCAGTACTTC. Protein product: CASSTGQGAKFYEQYF.

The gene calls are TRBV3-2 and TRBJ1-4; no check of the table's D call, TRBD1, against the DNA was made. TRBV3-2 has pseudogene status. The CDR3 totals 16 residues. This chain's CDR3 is CASSQEGLSLGEKLFF. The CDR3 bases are TGTGCCAGCAGCCAAGAGGGCCTGTCGTTAGGGGAAAAACTGTTTTTT.

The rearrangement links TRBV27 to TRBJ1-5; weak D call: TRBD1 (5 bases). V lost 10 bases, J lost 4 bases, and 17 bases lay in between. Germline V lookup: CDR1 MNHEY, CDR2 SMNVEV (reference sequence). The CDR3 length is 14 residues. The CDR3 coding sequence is TGTGCCACCCACCAAGAGGGGCTGAATCAGCCCCAGCATTTT. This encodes CATHQEGLNQPQHF.

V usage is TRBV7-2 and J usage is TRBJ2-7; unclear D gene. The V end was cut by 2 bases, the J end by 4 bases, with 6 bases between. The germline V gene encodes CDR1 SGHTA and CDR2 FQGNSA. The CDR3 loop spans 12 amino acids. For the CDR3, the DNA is TGTGCCAGCAGCTTAACCACTTACGAGCAGTACTTC. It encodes CASSLTTYEQYF.

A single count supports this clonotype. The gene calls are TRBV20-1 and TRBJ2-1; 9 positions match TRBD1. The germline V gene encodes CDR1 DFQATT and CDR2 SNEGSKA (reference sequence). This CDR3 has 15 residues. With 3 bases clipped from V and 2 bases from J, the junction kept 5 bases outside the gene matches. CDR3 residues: CSARGQGEPYNEQFF. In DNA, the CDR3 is TGCAGTGCTAGGGGACAGGGCGAACCCTACAATGAGCAGTTCTTC.

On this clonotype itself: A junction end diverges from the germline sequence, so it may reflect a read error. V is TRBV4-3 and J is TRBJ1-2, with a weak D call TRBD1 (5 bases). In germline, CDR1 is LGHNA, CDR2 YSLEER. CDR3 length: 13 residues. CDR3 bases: TGTGCCAGCAGCCAAGAGGGGATTGATGGCTACACCTTC. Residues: CASSQEGIDGYTF.

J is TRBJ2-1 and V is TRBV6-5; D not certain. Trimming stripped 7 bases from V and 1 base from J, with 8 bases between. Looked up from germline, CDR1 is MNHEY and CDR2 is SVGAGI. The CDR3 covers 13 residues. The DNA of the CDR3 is TGTGCCAGCACTGTGGGGTCCTACAATGAGCAGTTCTTC. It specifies CASTVGSYNEQFF.

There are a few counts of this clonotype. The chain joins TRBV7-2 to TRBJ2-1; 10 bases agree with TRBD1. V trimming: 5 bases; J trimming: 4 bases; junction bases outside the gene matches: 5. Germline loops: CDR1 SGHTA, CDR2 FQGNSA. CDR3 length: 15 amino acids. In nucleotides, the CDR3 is TGTGCCAGCAGCCCTGACAGGGGGCCATACAATGAGCAGTTCTTC. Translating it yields CASSPDRGPYNEQFF. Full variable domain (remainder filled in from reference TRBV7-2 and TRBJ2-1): GAGVSQSPSNKVTEKGKDVELRCDPISGHTALYWYRQSLGQGLEFLIYFQGNSAPDKSGLPSDRFSAERTGGSVSTLTIQRTQQEDSAVYLCASSPDRGPYNEQFFGPGTRLTVL.

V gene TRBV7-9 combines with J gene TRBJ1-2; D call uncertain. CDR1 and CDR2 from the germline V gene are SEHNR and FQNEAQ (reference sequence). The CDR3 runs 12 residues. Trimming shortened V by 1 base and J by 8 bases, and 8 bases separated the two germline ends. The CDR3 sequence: CASSLDGYGYTF. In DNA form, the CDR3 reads TGTGCCAGCAGCTTAGATGGGTACGGCTACACCTTC.

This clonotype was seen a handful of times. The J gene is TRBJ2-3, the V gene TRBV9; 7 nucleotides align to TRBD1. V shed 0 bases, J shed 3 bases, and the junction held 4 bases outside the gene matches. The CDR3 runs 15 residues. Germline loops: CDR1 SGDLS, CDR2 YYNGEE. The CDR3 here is CASSVGGQRTDTQYF. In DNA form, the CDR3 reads TGTGCCAGCAGCGTAGGGGGACAGAGGACAGATACGCAGTATTTT.

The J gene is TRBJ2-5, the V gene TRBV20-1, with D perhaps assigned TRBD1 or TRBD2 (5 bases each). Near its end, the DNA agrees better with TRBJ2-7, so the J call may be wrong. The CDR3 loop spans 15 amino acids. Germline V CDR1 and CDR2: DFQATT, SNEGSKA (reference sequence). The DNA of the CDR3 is TGCAGTGCTAGGGGGCAGGGAGCAGGCTCCTACGAGCAGTACTTC. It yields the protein CSARGQGAGSYEQYF.